The clone carrying this T cell receptor (beta chain) was found a few times. Trimming stripped 6 bases from V and 0 bases from J, with 18 bases between. The CDR3 totals 17 residues. Germline CDR1 is MNHNY and CDR2 is SVGAGI (reference sequence). The data were taken from a study of blood T cells in healthy people across ages. Using a J-beta primer mix together with a sample-barcoded 5' primer, a second PCR was run for about 6 to 11 cycles. TCRdb re-called the 5' RACE reads with MiXCR, one entry per CDR3 protein. Among 1.5 million to 2 million distinct CDR3 sequences listed, about two fifths were seen once.

This clonotype was sampled from a human donor in good health. The rearrangement joins TRBV6-6 to TRBJ1-5, with D possibly being TRBD1 (5 bases). The sequenced material came from blood. CDR3 amino acids: CASRNRVLGVSNQPQHF. Written as DNA, the CDR3 is TGTGCCAGCAGGAACCGGGTCCTAGGGGTTAGCAATCAGCCCCAGCATTTT.